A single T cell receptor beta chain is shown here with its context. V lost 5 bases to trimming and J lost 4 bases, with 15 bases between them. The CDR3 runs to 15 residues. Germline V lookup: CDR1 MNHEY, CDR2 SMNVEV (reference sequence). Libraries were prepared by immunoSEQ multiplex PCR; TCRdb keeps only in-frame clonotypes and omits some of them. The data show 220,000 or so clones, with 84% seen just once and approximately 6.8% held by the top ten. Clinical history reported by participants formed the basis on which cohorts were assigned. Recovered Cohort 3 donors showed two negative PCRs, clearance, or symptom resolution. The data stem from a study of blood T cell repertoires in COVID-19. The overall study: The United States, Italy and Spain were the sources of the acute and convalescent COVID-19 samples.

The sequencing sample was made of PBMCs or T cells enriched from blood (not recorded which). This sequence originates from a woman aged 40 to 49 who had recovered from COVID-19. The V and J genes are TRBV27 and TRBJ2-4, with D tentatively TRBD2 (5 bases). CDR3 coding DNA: TGTGCCAGCAGTCCCCAACAAGCGGTTAAAAACATTCAGTACTTC. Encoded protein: CASSPQQAVKNIQYF.